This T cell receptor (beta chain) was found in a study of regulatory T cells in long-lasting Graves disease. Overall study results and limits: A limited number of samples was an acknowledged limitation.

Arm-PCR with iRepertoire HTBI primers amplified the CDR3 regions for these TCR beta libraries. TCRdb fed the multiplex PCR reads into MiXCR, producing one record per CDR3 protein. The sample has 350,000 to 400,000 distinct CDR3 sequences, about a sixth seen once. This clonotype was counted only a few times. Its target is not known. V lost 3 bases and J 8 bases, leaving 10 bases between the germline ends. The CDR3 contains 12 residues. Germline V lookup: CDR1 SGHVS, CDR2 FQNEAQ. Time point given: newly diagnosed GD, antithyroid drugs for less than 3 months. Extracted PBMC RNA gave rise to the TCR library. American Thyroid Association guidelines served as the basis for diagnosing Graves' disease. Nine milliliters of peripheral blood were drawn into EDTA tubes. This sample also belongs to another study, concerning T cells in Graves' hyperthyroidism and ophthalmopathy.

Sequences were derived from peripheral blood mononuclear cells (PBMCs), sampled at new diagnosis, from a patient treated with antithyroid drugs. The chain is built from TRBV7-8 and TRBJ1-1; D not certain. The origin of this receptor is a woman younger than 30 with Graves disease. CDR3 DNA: TGTGCCAGCAGCTTGTTGGGATTCGAAGCTTTCTTT. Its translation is CASSLLGFEAFF.